These 3 T cell receptor beta chains originate from one sample sequenced in a study of cytomegalovirus exposure and HLA in healthy donors. 13 Jbeta primers and 60 Vbeta primers were used for the PCR. TCRdb's table, derived via immunoSEQ multiplex PCR, lists solely in-frame clones and lacks some. The sample includes around 110,000 clones, 79% seen only once; the top ten take around 4.4%. Sequenced input: PBMCs. The receptors shown here come from a man aged 25-40 years in good health and CMV-seropositive.

This clone was picked up a small number of times. This rearrangement joins TRBV4-3 to TRBJ2-1, with 14 bases identical to TRBD2. This CDR3 contains 16 residues. The germline V gene has CDR1 LGHNA and CDR2 YSLEER. Trimming took 0 bases from V and 10 from J; bases not matched to a gene: 5. The DNA of the CDR3 is TGCGCCAGCAGCCAAGACCTGGGACTAGCGGGGGCAGAGCAGTTCTTC. Its protein is CASSQDLGLAGAEQFF.

The V and J genes are TRBV30 and TRBJ1-2, with D perhaps matching TRBD1 (5 bases). Per germline, CDR1 GTSNPN and CDR2 SVGIG (reference sequence). The CDR3 is 14 amino acids. The V end was cut by 3 bases, the J end by 4 bases, with 15 bases between. CDR3 protein: CAWRGPGVSYGYTF. CDR3 sequence (DNA): TGTGCCTGGAGGGGACCGGGGGTGAGCTATGGCTACACCTTC.

This rearrangement joins TRBV9 to TRBJ2-5; 13 positions match TRBD2. This CDR3 is 17 amino acids long. Trimming took 3 bases from V and 2 from J; bases not matched to a gene: 7. Per germline, CDR1 SGDLS and CDR2 YYNGEE. The CDR3 spells CASSAGTSGGVQETQYF. DNA for the CDR3: TGTGCCAGCAGCGCTGGAACTAGCGGGGGGGTACAAGAGACCCAGTACTTC.